This entry lists 23 T cell receptor beta chains sequenced from one sample in a study of cytomegalovirus exposure and HLA in healthy donors. PCR used 60 Vbeta primers and 13 Jbeta primers. This table comes from immunoSEQ multiplex PCR, and its TCRdb copy is limited to in-frame clones, with some not included. The table records over 200,000 clones, more than 70% of them present only once. Sequenced: PBMCs. These receptors were taken from a human donor in good health.

The chain uses TRBV11-2 and TRBJ1-3, with D uncertain. V lost 3 bases and J 0 bases, leaving 9 bases between the germline ends. The CDR3 runs 15 residues. CDR1 is SGHAT and CDR2 is FQNNGV in the germline V gene. The CDR3 protein is CASSLFIFSGNTIYF. DNA for the CDR3: TGTGCCAGCAGCTTGTTCATTTTCTCTGGAAACACCATATATTTT. The whole variable domain, remainder taken from reference TRBV11-2 and TRBJ1-3, is EAGVAQSPRYKIIEKRQSVAFWCNPISGHATLYWYQQILGQGPKLLIQFQNNGVVDDSQLPKDRFSAERLKGVDSTLKIQPAKLEDSAVYLCASSLFIFSGNTIYFGEGSWLTVV.

This clone was detected only a few times. This chain connects TRBV6-5 to TRBJ1-2; 10 nucleotides line up with TRBD1. Trimming at V came to 7 bases and at J to 7 bases, leaving 9 bases not matched to a gene. Per the germline V gene, CDR1 is MNHEY and CDR2 is SVGAGI. The CDR3 contains 14 residues. CDR3 sequence: CASTIPGQGTGYTF. CDR3 bases: TGTGCCAGCACCATTCCGGGACAGGGGACTGGCTACACCTTC.

The V gene is TRBV7-9, the J gene TRBJ2-1; 7 bases fit TRBD2. The CDR3 sequence is 17 residues long. Trimming took 7 bases from V and 1 from J; bases not matched to a gene: 13. Germline CDR1 reads SEHNR; CDR2 reads FQNEAQ (reference sequence). The CDR3 nucleotides read TGTGCCAGCACCCCCCCTCTTAGCGGGTTATCCTACAATGAGCAGTTCTTC. This sequence encodes CASTPPLSGLSYNEQFF.

This rearrangement joins TRBV5-6 to TRBJ2-1; 8 bases match TRBD1. This CDR3 has 15 amino acids. The germline V gene has CDR1 SGHDT and CDR2 YYEEEE. With V trimmed by 4 bases and J by 5 bases, 8 bases remained unmatched. As DNA, the CDR3 is TGTGCCAGCAGCATCGGACAGGGTTGGGACAATGAGCAGTTCTTC. Its translation is CASSIGQGWDNEQFF. The full variable domain, in which reference TRBV5-6 and TRBJ2-1 provide the parts outside the CDR3, is DAGVTQSPTHLIKTRGQQVTLRCSPKSGHDTVSWYQQALGQGPQFIFQYYEEEERQRGNFPDRFSGHQFPNYSSELNVNALLLGDSALYLCASSIGQGWDNEQFFGPGTRLTVL.

This clone has only one observation. This chain connects TRBV4-2 to TRBJ1-4; D gene uncertain. The CDR3 runs 14 residues. V lost 4 bases and J 0 bases, leaving 6 bases between the germline ends. CDR1 is LGHNA, CDR2 YNFKEQ, per germline. DNA of the CDR3: TGTGCCAGCAGCCCCGGAGCAACTAATGAAAAACTGTTTTTT. Translated, it gives CASSPGATNEKLFF.

This chain uses TRBV28 with TRBJ2-5; D perhaps matches TRBD1 (5 bases). V lost 0 bases and J 7 bases, leaving 12 bases between the germline ends. Germline V gives CDR1 MDHEN, CDR2 SYDVKM. This CDR3 contains 14 residues. CDR3 sequence: CASSLWDTPWTQYF. The DNA of the CDR3 is TGTGCCAGCAGTTTATGGGACACCCCGTGGACCCAGTACTTC.

This clone was seen a handful of times. In the same sample, other DNA sequences code for this CDR3. The chain recombines TRBV6-5 with TRBJ1-1; TRBD1 agrees at 7 bases. Germline V CDR1 and CDR2: MNHEY, SVGAGI. The CDR3 extends over 15 amino acids. J lost 1 base, V lost 0 bases, and 2 bases had no gene match. CDR3 amino acids: CASSYSGTANTEAFF. The CDR3 DNA sequence: TGTGCCAGCAGTTACTCCGGGACAGCGAACACTGAAGCTTTCTTT.

This sequence joins TRBV2 and TRBJ2-1; 7 bases fit TRBD2. V lost 4 bases and J lost 4; bases outside the gene matches: 4. This CDR3 is 14 amino acids long. Germline V lookup: CDR1 SNHLY, CDR2 FYNNEI. The CDR3 sequence: CASSVSGLYNEQFF. As DNA, the CDR3 is TGTGCCAGCAGTGTTAGCGGGTTATACAATGAGCAGTTCTTC.

This clone appeared once. The rearrangement joins TRBV18 to TRBJ2-5, with 13 bases that match TRBD2. Germline CDR1 is KGHSH and CDR2 is LQKENI. The CDR3 contains 15 residues. With V trimmed by 5 bases and J by 5 bases, 5 bases remained unmatched. As DNA, the CDR3 is TGTGCCAGCTCAGCCGGACTAGCGGGAGTGGAGACCCAGTACTTC. Its translation: CASSAGLAGVETQYF.

The CDR3 nucleotides are TGTGCCAGCAGTAAACGGAGCTCCTACAATGAGCAGTTCTTC. This sequence encodes CASSKRSSYNEQFF. The chain couples TRBV7-2 to TRBJ2-1; D is ambiguous. The CDR3 has 14 amino acids. The V end lost 6 bases, the J end lost 0 bases, and 9 bases lay between the germline ends. The V gene's germline CDR1 is SGHTA and CDR2 FQGNSA. The entire variable domain, with the rest obtained from reference TRBV7-2 and TRBJ2-1, is as follows: GAGVSQSPSNKVTEKGKDVELRCDPISGHTALYWYRQSLGQGLEFLIYFQGNSAPDKSGLPSDRFSAERTGGSVSTLTIQRTQQEDSAVYLCASSKRSSYNEQFFGPGTRLTVL.

This chain uses TRBV5-4 with TRBJ2-5, with TRBD2 identical over 7 bases. The V gene's germline CDR1 is SGHNT and CDR2 YYREEE (reference sequence). This CDR3 has 16 amino acids. After removal of 1 base from V and 4 bases from J, the junction contained 10 bases not matched to a gene. CDR3 residues: CASSLLGGSRGETQYF. The CDR3 region has the DNA TGTGCCAGCAGCTTGCTCGGCGGGAGTCGGGGAGAGACCCAGTACTTC.

This chain links TRBV6-6 with TRBJ1-1, with D possibly TRBD1 on 6 matching bases. The CDR3 runs to 14 residues. Trimming pared 2 bases from V and 7 bases from J, leaving 14 bases between. Germline V gives CDR1 MNHNY, CDR2 SVGAGI (reference sequence). The CDR3 region is CASSYPTQGNEAFF. CDR3 DNA: TGTGCCAGCAGTTACCCTACACAGGGCAATGAAGCTTTCTTT.

The J gene is TRBJ2-5, the V gene TRBV25-1, with TRBD2 identical over 14 bases. From germline, CDR1 is MGHDK and CDR2 SYGVNS. V was clipped by 7 bases and J by 3 bases; unmatched bases: 7. The CDR3 is made up of 16 amino acids. The CDR3 is CASIGTSGSWEETQYF. For the CDR3, the DNA is TGTGCCAGCATCGGGACTAGCGGGAGCTGGGAAGAGACCCAGTACTTC.

The CDR3 reads CASSIQAGDSGELFF. The CDR3 coding sequence is TGTGCCAGCAGCATTCAGGCGGGAGATTCCGGGGAGCTGTTTTTT. This chain uses TRBV11-1 with TRBJ2-2; TRBD2 matches at 7 bases. Germline values: CDR1 SGHAT, CDR2 FQDESV (reference sequence). Trimming removed 5 bases from V and 6 bases from J; junction bases left unmatched: 9. The CDR3 length is 15 residues.

The rearrangement joins TRBV27 to TRBJ2-2, with 7 nucleotides matching TRBD1. The germline gives CDR1 MNHEY, CDR2 SMNVEV (reference sequence). The CDR3 runs to 15 residues. J was trimmed by 0 bases and V by 5 bases; bases with no gene match: 3. CDR3 DNA: TGTGCCAGCAGTCGGGACAGTGCGAACACCGGGGAGCTGTTTTTT. This sequence encodes CASSRDSANTGELFF.

The V and J genes are TRBV11-2 and TRBJ2-5, with TRBD2 as a possible D gene (6 bases). The V gene lost 5 bases and the J gene lost 3 bases, with 10 bases spanning the gap. Germline values: CDR1 SGHAT, CDR2 FQNNGV. The CDR3 is made up of 13 amino acids. The CDR3 is CASSPGLKETQYF. The CDR3 bases are TGTGCCAGCAGCCCGGGACTTAAAGAGACCCAGTACTTC.

The chain couples TRBV5-6 to TRBJ2-7; D remains unclear. The CDR3 loop spans 13 amino acids. Germline V gene sequence: CDR1 SGHDT, CDR2 YYEEEE. The germline V and J ends were trimmed by 2 bases and 6 bases, with 12 bases remaining between them. The CDR3 bases are TGTGCCAGCAGCTTCGGGTTCTCTAGCGAGCAGTACTTC. Protein sequence: CASSFGFSSEQYF.

This chain connects TRBV21-1 to TRBJ2-5; the table calls TRBD2, which could not be checked here. TRBV21-1 has pseudogene status. This CDR3 is 16 amino acids long. The CDR3 region is CASSRRLAGDRETQYF. The CDR3 coding sequence is TGTGCCAGCAGCAGACGACTAGCGGGAGACAGGGAGACCCAGTACTTC.

The chain uses TRBV2 and TRBJ2-5, with D unresolved. The CDR3 consists of 11 residues. Trimming pared 7 bases from V and 2 bases from J, leaving 5 bases between. The germline V gene has CDR1 SNHLY and CDR2 FYNNEI. The CDR3 coding sequence is TGTGCCAGCATGAGACAAGAGACCCAGTACTTC. Translation: CASMRQETQYF.

The genes are TRBV7-3 and TRBJ2-1; 9 bases agree with TRBD2. Trimming removed 8 bases from V and 9 bases from J; junction bases left unmatched: 8. CDR1 and CDR2 from the germline V gene are SGHTA and FQGTGA. The CDR3 covers 13 residues. The CDR3 region is CASAGGTSLEQFF. The CDR3 nucleotides read TGTGCCAGCGCGGGAGGGACTAGCCTTGAGCAGTTCTTC.

The chain links TRBV7-6 to TRBJ1-5, with D maybe TRBD1 (6 bases). The V gene's germline CDR1 is SGHVS and CDR2 FNYEAQ. V was shortened by 5 bases and J by 0 bases, with 11 bases between the two germline ends. The CDR3 is 15 amino acids. The CDR3, as DNA: TGTGCCAGCAGCATGGACAGTTATAGCAATCAGCCCCAGCATTTT. Translation: CASSMDSYSNQPQHF.

This chain links TRBV28 with TRBJ1-2, with D possibly matching TRBD1 (5 bases). Germline V lookup: CDR1 MDHEN, CDR2 SYDVKM. V lost 7 bases to trimming and J lost 8 bases, with 20 bases between them. The CDR3 sequence is 14 residues long. DNA for the CDR3: TGTGCCAGCACCAAACGGGGACTGGGTGAAGGCTACACCTTC. Its protein product is CASTKRGLGEGYTF.

The chain employs TRBV19 and TRBJ1-1; D remains unclear. Germline CDR1 is LNHDA and CDR2 is SQIVND (reference sequence). This CDR3 is built from 12 residues. The V gene lost 3 bases and the J gene lost 7 bases, with 9 bases spanning the gap. The CDR3 DNA follows: TGTGCCAGTAGTATCTTGGCAGGTGAAGCTTTCTTT. It is translated as CASSILAGEAFF. Supplemented by reference TRBV19 and TRBJ1-1, the full variable domain reads DGGITQSPKYLFRKEGQNVTLSCEQNLNHDAMYWYRQDPGQGLRLIYYSQIVNDFQKGDIAEGYSVSREKKESFPLTVTSAQKNPTAFYLCASSILAGEAFFGQGTRLTVV.